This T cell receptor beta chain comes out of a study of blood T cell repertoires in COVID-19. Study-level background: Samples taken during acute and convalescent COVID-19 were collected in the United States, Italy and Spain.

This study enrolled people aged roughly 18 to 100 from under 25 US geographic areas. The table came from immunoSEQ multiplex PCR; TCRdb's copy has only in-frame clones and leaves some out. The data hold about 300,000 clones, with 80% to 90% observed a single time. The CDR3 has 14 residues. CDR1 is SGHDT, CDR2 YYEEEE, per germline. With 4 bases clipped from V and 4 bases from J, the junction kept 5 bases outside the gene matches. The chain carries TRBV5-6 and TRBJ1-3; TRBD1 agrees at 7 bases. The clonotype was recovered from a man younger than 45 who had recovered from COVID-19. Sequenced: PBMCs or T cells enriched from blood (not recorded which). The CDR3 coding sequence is TGTGCCAGCAGCGCAAGGGGGCAGGGAAACACCATATATTTT. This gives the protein CASSARGQGNTIYF.